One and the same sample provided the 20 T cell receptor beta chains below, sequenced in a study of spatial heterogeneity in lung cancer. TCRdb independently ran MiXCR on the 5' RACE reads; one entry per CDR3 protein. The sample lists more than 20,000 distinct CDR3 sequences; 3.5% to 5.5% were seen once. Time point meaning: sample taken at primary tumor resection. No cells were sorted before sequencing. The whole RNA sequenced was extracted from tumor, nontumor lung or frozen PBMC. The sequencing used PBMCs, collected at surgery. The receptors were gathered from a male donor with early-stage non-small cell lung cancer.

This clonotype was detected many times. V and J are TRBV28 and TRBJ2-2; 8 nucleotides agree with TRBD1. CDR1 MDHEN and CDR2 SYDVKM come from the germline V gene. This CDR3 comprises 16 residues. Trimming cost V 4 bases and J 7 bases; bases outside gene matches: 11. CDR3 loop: CASSSTGQGYGGELFF. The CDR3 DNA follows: TGTGCCAGCAGTTCTACTGGACAGGGCTATGGCGGGGAGCTGTTTTTT.

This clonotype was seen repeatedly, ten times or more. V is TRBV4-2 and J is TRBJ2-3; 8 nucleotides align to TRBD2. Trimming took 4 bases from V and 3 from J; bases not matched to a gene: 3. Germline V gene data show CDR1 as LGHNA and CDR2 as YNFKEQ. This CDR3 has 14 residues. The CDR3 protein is CASSPGLGTDTQYF. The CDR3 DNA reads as TGTGCCAGCAGCCCGGGACTAGGTACAGATACGCAGTATTTT.

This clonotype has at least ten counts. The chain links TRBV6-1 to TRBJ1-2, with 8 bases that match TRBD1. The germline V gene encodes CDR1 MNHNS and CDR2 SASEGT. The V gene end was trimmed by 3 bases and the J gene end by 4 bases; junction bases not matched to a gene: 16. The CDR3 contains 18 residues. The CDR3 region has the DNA TGTGCCAGCAGTGATTTGACAATGGGGTCGACAGGGGTCTATGGCTACACCTTC. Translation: CASSDLTMGSTGVYGYTF.

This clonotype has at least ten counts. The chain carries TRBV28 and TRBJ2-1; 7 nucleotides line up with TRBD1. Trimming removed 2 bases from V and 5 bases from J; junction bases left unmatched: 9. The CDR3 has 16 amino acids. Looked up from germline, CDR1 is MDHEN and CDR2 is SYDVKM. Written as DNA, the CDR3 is TGTGCCAGCAGTTTACCCCCCCTCGACAGGGACAATGAGCAGTTCTTC. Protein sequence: CASSLPPLDRDNEQFF.

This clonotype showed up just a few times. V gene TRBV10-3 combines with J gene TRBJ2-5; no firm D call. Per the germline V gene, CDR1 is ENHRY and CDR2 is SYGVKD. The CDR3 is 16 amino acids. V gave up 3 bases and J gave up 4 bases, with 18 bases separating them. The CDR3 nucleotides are TGTGCCATCAGTGACTCCCCTGCAGGCGAGGTAGAGACCCAGTACTTC. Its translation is CAISDSPAGEVETQYF.

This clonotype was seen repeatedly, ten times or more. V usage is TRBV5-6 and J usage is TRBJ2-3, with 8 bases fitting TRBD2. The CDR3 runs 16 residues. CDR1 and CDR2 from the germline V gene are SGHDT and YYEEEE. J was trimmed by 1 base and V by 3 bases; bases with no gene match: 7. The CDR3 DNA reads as TGTGCCAGCAGCTCCCCCGGGGGGGCAGGCACAGATACGCAGTATTTT. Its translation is CASSSPGGAGTDTQYF.

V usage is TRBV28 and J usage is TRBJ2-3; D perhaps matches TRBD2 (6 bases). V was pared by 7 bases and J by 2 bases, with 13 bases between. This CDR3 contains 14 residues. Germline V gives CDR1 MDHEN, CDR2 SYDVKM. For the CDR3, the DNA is TGTGCCAGCAAGCCGGGACTTTCCACAGATACGCAGTATTTT. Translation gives CASKPGLSTDTQYF.

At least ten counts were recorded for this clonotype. CDR3 sequence reads: CASSEYWDRYEQYF. CDR3 DNA: TGTGCCAGCAGTGAATACTGGGACAGGTACGAGCAGTACTTC. The chain carries TRBV6-1 and TRBJ2-7, with 8 bases identical to TRBD1. CDR1 MNHNS and CDR2 SASEGT come from the germline V gene. Losses at the gene ends were 2 bases for V and 4 bases for J; bases not matched to a gene: 4. The CDR3 is 14 residues long.

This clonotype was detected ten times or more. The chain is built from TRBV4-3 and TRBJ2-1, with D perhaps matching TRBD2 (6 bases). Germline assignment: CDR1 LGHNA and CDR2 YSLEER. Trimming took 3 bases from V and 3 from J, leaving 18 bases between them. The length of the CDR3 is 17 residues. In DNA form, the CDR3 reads TGCGCCAGCAGCCAGGACGTTACTCGCGGGATCTACAATGAGCAGTTCTTC. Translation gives CASSQDVTRGIYNEQFF.

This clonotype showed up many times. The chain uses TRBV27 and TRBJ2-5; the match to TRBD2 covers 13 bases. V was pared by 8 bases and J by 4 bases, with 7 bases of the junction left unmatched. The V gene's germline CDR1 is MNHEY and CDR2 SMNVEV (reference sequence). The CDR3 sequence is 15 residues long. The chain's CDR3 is CASRLAGGRGETQYF. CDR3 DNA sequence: TGTGCCAGCCGACTAGCGGGGGGCCGGGGAGAGACCCAGTACTTC.

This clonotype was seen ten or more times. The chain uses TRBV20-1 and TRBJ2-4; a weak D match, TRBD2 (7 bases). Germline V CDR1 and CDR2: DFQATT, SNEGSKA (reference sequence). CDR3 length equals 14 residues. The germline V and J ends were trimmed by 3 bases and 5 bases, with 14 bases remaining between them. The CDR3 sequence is CSARTQGRENIQYF. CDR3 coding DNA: TGCAGTGCTAGGACGCAGGGGAGGGAAAACATTCAGTACTTC.

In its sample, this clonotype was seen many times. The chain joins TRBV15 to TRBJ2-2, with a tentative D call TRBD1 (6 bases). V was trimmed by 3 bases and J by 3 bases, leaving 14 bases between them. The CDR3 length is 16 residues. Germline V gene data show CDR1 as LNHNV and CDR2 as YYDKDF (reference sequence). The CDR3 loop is CATSRGALGYTGELFF. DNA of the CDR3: TGTGCCACCAGCAGGGGGGCACTAGGTTACACCGGGGAGCTGTTTTTT.

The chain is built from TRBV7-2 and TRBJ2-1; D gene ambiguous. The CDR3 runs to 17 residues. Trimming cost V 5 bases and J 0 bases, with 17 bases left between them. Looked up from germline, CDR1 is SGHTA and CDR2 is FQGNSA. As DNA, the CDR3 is TGTGCCAGCAGCCGCTTTCTTTCGGGCAGCTCCTACAATGAGCAGTTCTTC. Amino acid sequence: CASSRFLSGSSYNEQFF.

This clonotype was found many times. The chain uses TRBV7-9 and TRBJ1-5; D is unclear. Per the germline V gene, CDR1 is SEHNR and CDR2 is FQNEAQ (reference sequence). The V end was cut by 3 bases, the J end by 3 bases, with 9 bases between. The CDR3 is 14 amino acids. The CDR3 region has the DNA TGTGCCAGCAGCTTCTACAGCGCCAATCAGCCCCAGCATTTT. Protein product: CASSFYSANQPQHF.

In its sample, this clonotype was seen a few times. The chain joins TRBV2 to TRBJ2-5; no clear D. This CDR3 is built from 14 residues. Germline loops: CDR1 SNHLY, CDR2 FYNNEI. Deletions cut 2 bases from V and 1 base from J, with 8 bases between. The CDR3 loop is CASSEISSQETQYF. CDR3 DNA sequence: TGTGCCAGCAGTGAAATTAGCTCCCAAGAGACCCAGTACTTC.

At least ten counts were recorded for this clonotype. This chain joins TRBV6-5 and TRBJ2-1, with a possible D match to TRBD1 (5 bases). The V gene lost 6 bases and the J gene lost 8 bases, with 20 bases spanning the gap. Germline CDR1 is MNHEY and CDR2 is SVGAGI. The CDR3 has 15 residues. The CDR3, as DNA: TGTGCCAGCAGACCTGATGGGCCAGGGCCTCATGAGCAGTTCTTC. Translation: CASRPDGPGPHEQFF.

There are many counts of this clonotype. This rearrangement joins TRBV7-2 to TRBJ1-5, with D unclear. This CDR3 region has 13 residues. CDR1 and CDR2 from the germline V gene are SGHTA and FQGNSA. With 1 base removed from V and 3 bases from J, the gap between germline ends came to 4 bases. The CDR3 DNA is TGTGCCAGCAGCTTAGATTACAATCAGCCCCAGCATTTT. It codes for CASSLDYNQPQHF.

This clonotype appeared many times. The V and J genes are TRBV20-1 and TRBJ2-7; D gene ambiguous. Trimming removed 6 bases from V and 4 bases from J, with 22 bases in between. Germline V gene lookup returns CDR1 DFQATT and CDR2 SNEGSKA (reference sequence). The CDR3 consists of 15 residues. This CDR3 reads CSAQMRTRYTYEQYF. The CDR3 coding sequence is TGCAGTGCCCAGATGAGAACCCGATATACTTACGAGCAGTACTTC.

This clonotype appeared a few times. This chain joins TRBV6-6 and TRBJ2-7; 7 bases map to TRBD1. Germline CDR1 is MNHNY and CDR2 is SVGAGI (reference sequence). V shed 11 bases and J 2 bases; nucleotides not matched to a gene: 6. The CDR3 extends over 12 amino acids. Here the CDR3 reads CASGQSPYEQYF. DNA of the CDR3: TGTGCCTCGGGACAGTCGCCCTACGAGCAGTACTTC.

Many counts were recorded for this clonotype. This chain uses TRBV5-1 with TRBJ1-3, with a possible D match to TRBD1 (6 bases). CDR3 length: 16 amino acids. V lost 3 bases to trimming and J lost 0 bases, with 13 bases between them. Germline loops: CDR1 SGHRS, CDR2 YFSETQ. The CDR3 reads CASSSATGRSGNTIYF. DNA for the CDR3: TGCGCCAGCAGCTCGGCGACAGGACGCTCTGGAAACACCATATATTTT.